These 18 T cell receptor beta chains originate from one sample sequenced in a study of blood T cell repertoires in COVID-19. TCRdb's copy holds only in-frame clones and misses some; the assay was immunoSEQ multiplex PCR. The data hold fewer than 300,000 clones, with 80% to 85% observed a single time. The sample comprised peripheral blood. These receptor sequences come from a person between 65 and 80 years old with COVID-19, enrolled during active disease.

V gene TRBV11-2 combines with J gene TRBJ1-2; D remains ambiguous. This CDR3 spans 16 amino acids. Germline CDR1 is SGHAT and CDR2 is FQNNGV. V gave up 4 bases and J gave up 5 bases, with 20 bases separating them. CDR3 sequence reads: CASSSLREVLAYGYTF. CDR3 bases: TGTGCCAGCAGCTCCCTTCGGGAGGTTCTGGCTTATGGCTACACCTTC.

V is TRBV7-9 and J is TRBJ2-7; TRBD2 agrees at 12 bases. The CDR3 totals 18 residues. Losses at the gene ends were 2 bases for V and 0 bases for J; bases not matched to a gene: 8. The germline gives CDR1 SEHNR, CDR2 FQNEAQ (reference sequence). CDR3 residues: CASSLLAGGYRGSYEQYF. CDR3 sequence (DNA): TGTGCCAGCAGCTTACTAGCGGGAGGGTATAGGGGCTCCTACGAGCAGTACTTC.

Ten or more counts support this clone. The rearrangement joins TRBV5-6 to TRBJ2-7, with D perhaps TRBD1 (6 bases). V lost 3 bases and J lost 6, with 13 bases in between. Per the germline V gene, CDR1 is SGHDT and CDR2 is YYEEEE. The CDR3 covers 13 residues. The CDR3 loop reads CASSSGTPREQYF. The CDR3 nucleotides read TGTGCCAGCAGCTCAGGGACACCTCGCGAGCAGTACTTC.

The rearrangement uses TRBV7-9 and TRBJ2-5; 9 bases match TRBD1. The V segment lost 4 bases and the J segment 5 bases; nucleotides outside the gene matches: 11. This CDR3 is 16 amino acids long. Germline V CDR1 and CDR2: SEHNR, FQNEAQ (reference sequence). CDR3: CASSSPPGQGDETQYF. For the CDR3, the DNA is TGTGCCAGCAGCTCACCACCGGGACAGGGAGACGAGACCCAGTACTTC.

The chain has TRBV19 and TRBJ2-2, with 7 bases aligning to TRBD2. The germline gives CDR1 LNHDA, CDR2 SQIVND (reference sequence). CDR3 length equals 12 residues. V shed 10 bases and J 5 bases; nucleotides not matched to a gene: 4. The CDR3 spells CATGRVTGELFF. CDR3 nucleotides: TGTGCCACGGGGAGGGTGACCGGGGAGCTGTTTTTT.

The V call is TRBV5-1, the J call TRBJ2-5; 11 bases map to TRBD1. This CDR3 has 16 residues. Germline CDR1 is SGHRS and CDR2 is YFSETQ. V dropped 4 bases and J dropped 3; count of bases not matched to a gene: 8. CDR3 coding DNA: TGCGCCAGCAGCAGGACAGGGGGCCTTACTAAAGAGACCCAGTACTTC. Encoded protein: CASSRTGGLTKETQYF.

The chain is built from TRBV2 and TRBJ1-4; a weak D match, TRBD1 (6 bases). The germline V gene has CDR1 SNHLY and CDR2 FYNNEI. This CDR3 spans 15 amino acids. Trimming removed 6 bases at V and 0 bases at J, with 11 bases between. The DNA of the CDR3 is TGTGCCAGCAGCGCCGACAGGACAACTAATGAAAAACTGTTTTTT. This encodes CASSADRTTNEKLFF.

The chain links TRBV10-3 to TRBJ2-5, with 10 positions matching TRBD1. The CDR3 runs 14 residues. Trimming cost V 4 bases and J 2 bases; bases outside gene matches: 1. CDR1 is ENHRY, CDR2 SYGVKD, per germline. CDR3 sequence: CAISGDRGQETQYF. CDR3 DNA sequence: TGTGCCATCAGTGGGGACAGGGGTCAAGAGACCCAGTACTTC.

This chain links TRBV2 with TRBJ1-5, with D unclear. Per the germline V gene, CDR1 is SNHLY and CDR2 is FYNNEI. CDR3 length equals 16 residues. V gave up 0 bases and J gave up 6 bases, with 15 bases separating them. CDR3 coding DNA: TGTGCCAGCAGTGAAGCGTTTCCCGGGTCCGGTCAGCCCCAGCATTTT. Translating gives CASSEAFPGSGQPQHF.

The chain is built from TRBV5-1 and TRBJ2-1; D gene ambiguous. V lost 0 bases, J lost 9 bases, and 13 bases lay in between. CDR3 length equals 14 residues. The germline gives CDR1 SGHRS, CDR2 YFSETQ. The CDR3 is CASSLDGGPGEQFF. CDR3 sequence (DNA): TGCGCCAGCAGCTTGGATGGCGGTCCCGGTGAGCAGTTCTTC.

V and J are TRBV7-9 and TRBJ1-4; TRBD1 matches 8 bases. The CDR3 totals 15 residues. Germline V gives CDR1 SEHNR, CDR2 FQNEAQ (reference sequence). Trimming removed 5 bases from V and 6 bases from J; junction bases left unmatched: 8. For the CDR3, the DNA is TGTGCCAGCAGCCAACAGGGGGGGCTTTATGAAAAACTGTTTTTT. Translating it yields CASSQQGGLYEKLFF.

Only one count was recorded for this clone. The J gene is TRBJ2-1, the V gene TRBV18; possibly TRBD1 for D (5 bases). The V gene lost 6 bases and the J gene lost 3 bases, with 12 bases spanning the gap. CDR3 length: 14 residues. The germline gives CDR1 KGHSH, CDR2 LQKENI. CDR3 in DNA: TGTGCCAGCTCCCAAGACAGTCGCTACAATGAGCAGTTCTTC. Its protein is CASSQDSRYNEQFF.

V and J are TRBV7-8 and TRBJ2-2; D unclear. Trimming shortened V by 10 bases and J by 6 bases, and 6 bases separated the two germline ends. Germline V gene data show CDR1 as SGHVS and CDR2 as FQNEAQ. CDR3 size: 10 residues. In DNA form, the CDR3 reads TGTGCCACAGATCCCGGGGAGCTGTTTTTT. This translates into CATDPGELFF.

V gene TRBV15 combines with J gene TRBJ2-7, with 9 nucleotides matching TRBD2. Per the germline V gene, CDR1 is LNHNV and CDR2 is YYDKDF (reference sequence). The CDR3 is made up of 16 amino acids. With V trimmed by 0 bases and J by 0 bases, 3 bases remained unmatched. The DNA for the CDR3 is TGTGCCACCAGCAGAGAGATTAGCGGGAGCTCCTACGAGCAGTACTTC. It specifies CATSREISGSSYEQYF.

The genes are TRBV19 and TRBJ1-1, with TRBD1 matching 8 bases. Germline CDR1 reads LNHDA; CDR2 reads SQIVND (reference sequence). The CDR3 runs to 15 residues. V lost 7 bases, J lost 0 bases, and 7 bases stayed unmatched. The CDR3 sequence is CASTPTGGVNTEAFF. In DNA, the CDR3 is TGTGCCAGTACACCAACAGGGGGAGTGAACACTGAAGCTTTCTTT.

Many counts were recorded for this clone. The J gene is TRBJ2-7, the V gene TRBV7-3; 10 nucleotides align to TRBD1. Germline values: CDR1 SGHTA, CDR2 FQGTGA. The CDR3 runs 14 residues. Trimming cost V 5 bases and J 6 bases; bases outside gene matches: 7. The CDR3 loop reads CASSPGQGSGEQYF. The DNA of the CDR3 is TGTGCCAGCAGCCCGGGACAGGGGAGCGGCGAGCAGTACTTC.

The chain is built from TRBV27 and TRBJ1-2; 7 bases are shared with TRBD1. This CDR3 spans 14 amino acids. Trimming removed 3 bases from V and 6 bases from J; junction bases left unmatched: 7. The germline V gene encodes CDR1 MNHEY and CDR2 SMNVEV (reference sequence). CDR3 sequence (DNA): TGTGCCAGCAGTTTGGTAGGGGGCTCTGATGGCTACACCTTC. Its translation: CASSLVGGSDGYTF.

The chain combines TRBV7-6 with TRBJ1-2, with 8 bases fitting TRBD1. V dropped 5 bases and J dropped 8; count of bases not matched to a gene: 13. The CDR3 is made up of 15 amino acids. The germline V gene encodes CDR1 SGHVS and CDR2 FNYEAQ. CDR3 nucleotide sequence: TGTGCCAGCAGCCTTTCGCCCTGGACAGGGAACGGCTACACCTTC. Translation gives CASSLSPWTGNGYTF.